These 13 T cell receptor beta chains were all obtained from the same sample, sequenced in a study of blood T cell repertoires in COVID-19. Method: immunoSEQ multiplex PCR; TCRdb's copy keeps in-frame clones and lacks some. The top ten hold less than 3.5% of the sample, which has over 200,000 clones, just under 90% seen once. The sequenced material came from peripheral blood. These receptors all stem from a man aged 30 to 39 with COVID-19, enrolled during active disease.

This chain joins TRBV20-1 and TRBJ1-2; possible D gene TRBD1, 5 bases. Deletions cut 7 bases from V and 4 bases from J, with 7 bases between. The germline V gene has CDR1 DFQATT and CDR2 SNEGSKA (reference sequence). This CDR3 region has 10 residues. This CDR3 is CSVDSYGYTF. In DNA, the CDR3 is TGCAGTGTCGACAGCTATGGCTACACCTTC.

CDR3 amino acids: CASRSSSYNEQFF. Written as DNA, the CDR3 is TGTGCCAGCAGGTCTAGCTCCTACAATGAGCAGTTCTTC. The genes are TRBV2 and TRBJ2-1; no clear D. Trimming pared 6 bases from V and 0 bases from J, leaving 6 bases between. This CDR3 is 13 amino acids long. The germline CDR1 and CDR2 sequences are SNHLY and FYNNEI.

The J gene is TRBJ2-6, the V gene TRBV4-3; maybe TRBD2 (5 bases). CDR1 and CDR2 from the germline V gene are LGHNA and YSLEER. The CDR3 has 15 amino acids. V lost 4 bases to trimming and J lost 3 bases, with 10 bases between them. The CDR3 reads CASSPEVGGANVLTF. DNA of the CDR3: TGCGCCAGCAGCCCGGAGGTTGGTGGGGCCAACGTCCTGACTTTC.

V is TRBV9 and J is TRBJ1-1, with 10 bases aligning to TRBD1. Trimming at V came to 3 bases and at J to 2 bases, leaving 4 bases not matched to a gene. The V gene's germline CDR1 is SGDLS and CDR2 YYNGEE. The CDR3 extends over 15 amino acids. The CDR3 coding sequence is TGTGCCAGCAGCGGGGGGACAGGGGACAACACTGAAGCTTTCTTT. This sequence encodes CASSGGTGDNTEAFF.

The chain has TRBV7-2 and TRBJ2-3; a possible D gene is TRBD1 (6 bases). V lost 0 bases and J lost 1, with 11 bases in between. The V gene's germline CDR1 is SGHTA and CDR2 FQGNSA. This CDR3 spans 16 amino acids. The CDR3 region has the DNA TGTGCCAGCAGCTTAGCGGGGGCGGTGGGCACAGATACGCAGTATTTT. The encoded protein is CASSLAGAVGTDTQYF.

The chain links TRBV4-2 to TRBJ2-1; 9 bases line up with TRBD1. V was pared by 0 bases and J by 7 bases, with 10 bases of the junction left unmatched. Germline CDR1 reads LGHNA; CDR2 reads YNFKEQ. CDR3 length equals 17 residues. The CDR3 DNA reads as TGTGCCAGCAGCCAAGATATACAGGGGGCCAACCTAAATGAGCAGTTCTTC. This encodes CASSQDIQGANLNEQFF.

The table lists this clone with a count of one. The rearrangement uses TRBV3-1 (or the pseudogene TRBV3-2) and TRBJ2-6, with D tentatively TRBD1 (6 bases). CDR1 LGHDT and CDR2 YNNKEL come from the germline V gene (reference sequence). Trimming shortened V by 4 bases and J by 0 bases, and 13 bases separated the two germline ends. The CDR3 is 17 amino acids. CDR3 sequence: CASSRGQSSSGANVLTF. The DNA of the CDR3 is TGTGCCAGCAGCCGCGGACAGTCTAGCTCTGGGGCCAACGTCCTGACTTTC.

V is TRBV24-1 and J is TRBJ1-5, with a possible D match to TRBD1 (5 bases). Trimming took 4 bases from V and 1 from J, leaving 7 bases between them. The CDR3 runs 14 residues. Per germline, CDR1 KGHDR and CDR2 SFDVKD. CDR3 protein: CATSDRTSNQPQHF. The CDR3 coding sequence is TGTGCCACCAGTGACCGGACAAGCAATCAGCCCCAGCATTTT.

The chain's CDR3 is CASSHLAGGSDTQYF. The CDR3 DNA is TGCGCCAGCAGCCACCTAGCGGGGGGATCAGATACGCAGTATTTT. This chain joins TRBV4-1 and TRBJ2-3, with 11 bases identical to TRBD2. J was trimmed by 4 bases and V by 3 bases; bases with no gene match: 3. The CDR3 is 15 amino acids. Per germline, CDR1 MGHRA and CDR2 YSYEKL.

CDR3 amino acids: CASTRTGTGELFF. CDR3 nucleotides: TGTGCCAGTACGAGAACAGGCACCGGGGAGCTGTTTTTT. The chain employs TRBV12-3 or TRBV12-4 and TRBJ2-2, with D possibly being TRBD1 (5 bases). This CDR3 is 13 amino acids long. The ends were cut back, 9 bases at V and 4 bases at J, with 12 bases in the middle.

V gene TRBV28 combines with J gene TRBJ1-1; tentative D call: TRBD1 (5 bases). Trimming pared 5 bases from V and 10 bases from J, leaving 17 bases between. Germline V CDR1 and CDR2: MDHEN, SYDVKM. The CDR3 has 13 residues. In nucleotides, the CDR3 is TGTGCCAGCAGTCCCGAGGCCCGCCAGGGAGCTTTCTTT. Translated: CASSPEARQGAFF.

V is TRBV25-1 and J is TRBJ2-7, with 7 bases lining up with TRBD1. The CDR3 spans 13 residues. The J segment lost 3 bases and the V segment lost 6 bases, leaving 5 bases of the junction unmatched. Germline-derived CDR1 and CDR2 are MGHDK and SYGVNS. In DNA form, the CDR3 reads TGTGCCAGCAGGACAGGGATCAGCTACGAGCAGTACTTC. As protein: CASRTGISYEQYF.

The rearrangement links TRBV19 to TRBJ1-1, with D possibly being TRBD1 (5 bases). The CDR3 loop spans 15 amino acids. The ends were cut back, 8 bases at V and 4 bases at J, with 20 bases in the middle. CDR1 is LNHDA and CDR2 is SQIVND in the germline V gene (reference sequence). The CDR3 reads CASAQGARSGTEAFF. The CDR3 DNA is TGTGCCAGTGCACAAGGGGCAAGGAGTGGCACTGAAGCTTTCTTT.